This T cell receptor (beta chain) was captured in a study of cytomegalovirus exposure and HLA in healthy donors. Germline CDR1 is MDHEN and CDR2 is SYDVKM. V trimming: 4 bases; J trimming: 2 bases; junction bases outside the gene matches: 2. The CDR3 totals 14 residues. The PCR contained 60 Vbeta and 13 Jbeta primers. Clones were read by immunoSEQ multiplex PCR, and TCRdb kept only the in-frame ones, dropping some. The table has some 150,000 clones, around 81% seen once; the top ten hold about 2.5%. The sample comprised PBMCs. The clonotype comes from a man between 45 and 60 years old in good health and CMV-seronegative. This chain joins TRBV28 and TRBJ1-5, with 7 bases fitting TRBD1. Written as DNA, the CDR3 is TGTGCCAGCAGTTCGGGGACAGGCAATCAGCCCCAGCATTTT. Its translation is CASSSGTGNQPQHF.